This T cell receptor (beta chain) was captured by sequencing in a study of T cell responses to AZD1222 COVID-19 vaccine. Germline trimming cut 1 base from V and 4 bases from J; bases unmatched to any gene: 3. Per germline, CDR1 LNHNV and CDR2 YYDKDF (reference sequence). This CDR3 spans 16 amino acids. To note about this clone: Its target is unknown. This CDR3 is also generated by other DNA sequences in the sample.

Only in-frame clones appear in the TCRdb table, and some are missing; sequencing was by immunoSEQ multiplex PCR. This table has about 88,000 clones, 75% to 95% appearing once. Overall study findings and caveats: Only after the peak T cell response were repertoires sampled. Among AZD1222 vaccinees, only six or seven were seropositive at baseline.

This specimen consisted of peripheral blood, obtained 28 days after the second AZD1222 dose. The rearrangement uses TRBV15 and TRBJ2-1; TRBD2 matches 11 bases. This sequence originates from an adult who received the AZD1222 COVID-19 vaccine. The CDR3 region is CATSRGGTSGYNEQFF. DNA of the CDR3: TGTGCCACCAGCAGAGGGGGGACTAGCGGATACAATGAGCAGTTCTTC.